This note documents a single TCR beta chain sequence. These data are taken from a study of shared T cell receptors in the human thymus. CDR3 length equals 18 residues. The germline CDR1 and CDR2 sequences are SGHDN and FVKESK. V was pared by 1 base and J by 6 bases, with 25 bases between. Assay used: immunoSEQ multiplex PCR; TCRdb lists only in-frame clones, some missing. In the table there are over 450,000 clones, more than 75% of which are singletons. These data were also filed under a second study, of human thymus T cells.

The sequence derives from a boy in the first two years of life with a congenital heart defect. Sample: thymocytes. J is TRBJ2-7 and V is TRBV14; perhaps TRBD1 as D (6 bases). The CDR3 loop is CASSQVFALGALSLEQYF. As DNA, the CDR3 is TGTGCCAGCAGCCAAGTGTTTGCGCTGGGGGCACTCTCCCTCGAGCAGTACTTC.